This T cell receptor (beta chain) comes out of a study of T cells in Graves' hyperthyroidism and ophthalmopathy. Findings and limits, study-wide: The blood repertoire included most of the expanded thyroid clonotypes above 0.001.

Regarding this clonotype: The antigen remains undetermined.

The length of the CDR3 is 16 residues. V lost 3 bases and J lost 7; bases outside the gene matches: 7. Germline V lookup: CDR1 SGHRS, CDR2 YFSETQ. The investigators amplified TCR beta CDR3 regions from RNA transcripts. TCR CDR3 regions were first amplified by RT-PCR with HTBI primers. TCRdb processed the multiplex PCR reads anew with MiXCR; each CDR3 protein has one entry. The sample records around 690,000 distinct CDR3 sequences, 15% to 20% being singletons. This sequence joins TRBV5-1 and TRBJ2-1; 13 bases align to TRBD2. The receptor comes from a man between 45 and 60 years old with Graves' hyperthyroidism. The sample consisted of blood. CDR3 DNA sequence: TGCGCCAGCAGCTCGCGGACTAGCGGGAGTACGAATGAGCAGTTCTTC. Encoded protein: CASSSRTSGSTNEQFF.